This is a list of T cell receptor beta chains from one sample in a study of monozygotic twins with inflammatory bowel disease. From its re-call of the 5' RACE reads, TCRdb lists each CDR3 protein once, without DNA. In all, the sample yields around 150,000 distinct CDR3 sequences. The sequenced material came from blood. The source of these receptors is a human donor with ulcerative colitis or Crohn's disease, or a healthy co-twin of an affected twin (not recorded which). Each CDR3 is given with its conserved first and last residue.

TRBV4-3	TRBJ2-7	CASSPGGRNYEQYF
TRBV5-1	TRBJ1-1	CASSPSSGGSLNTEAFF
TRBV28	TRBJ2-5	CASSFRLNQETQYF
TRBV5-1	TRBJ2-7	CASSQLPGQGYEQYF
TRBV29-1	TRBJ2-2	CSVAGVYAPGELFF
TRBV6-2/TRBV6-3	TRBJ1-5	CASSYPQGGGGNQPQHF
TRBV5-6	TRBJ2-5	CASSLDGTGNRETQYF
TRBV7-2	TRBJ2-7	CASSLLGAGLSEQYF
TRBV12-3/TRBV12-4	TRBJ2-7	CASSDLGNYEQYF
TRBV7-9	TRBJ1-4	CASTPSGDHEKLFF
TRBV2	TRBJ2-7	CASSSDGAEQYF
TRBV6-5	TRBJ1-2	CASKVAKAYGYTF
TRBV5-1	TRBJ2-2	CASSLSVANTGELFF
TRBV24-1	TRBJ2-4	CATSDSTELAKNIQYF
TRBV2	TRBJ2-7	CASSPRRGPWEQYF
TRBV7-2	TRBJ2-7	CASSFGGTLYEQYF
TRBV7-3	TRBJ2-1	CASSLRTVSNEQFF
TRBV7-9	TRBJ2-4	CASSFSQLNIQYF
TRBV5-1	TRBJ2-5	CASATNTGRQETQYF
TRBV28	TRBJ1-1	CASSLLRGTGAMNTEAFF
TRBV28	TRBJ2-3	CASAPRISTSTDTQYF
TRBV19	TRBJ2-2	CASSTTGSTGELFF
TRBV5-1	TRBJ2-3	CASSSTGFGRATDTQYF
TRBV28	TRBJ2-3	CASSPGGTMADTQYF
TRBV7-9	TRBJ2-4	CASSSYRNIQYF
TRBV3-1	TRBJ2-7	CASSQATGFSYEQYF
TRBV19	TRBJ2-1	CASSQAAFNEQFF
TRBV20-1	TRBJ2-1	CSALQVNEQFF
TRBV18	TRBJ2-5	CASSPEPGAETQYF
TRBV11-2	TRBJ2-1	CASSPGGPADEQFF
TRBV20-1	TRBJ1-4	CSASPGNWNEKLFF
TRBV25-1	TRBJ2-1	CASSGTGAAEQFF
TRBV9	TRBJ1-1	CASSPTTGSPEAFF
TRBV6-5	TRBJ2-1	CASSYPVGEVGEQFF
TRBV5-6	TRBJ2-1	CASSFDRLYGEQFF
TRBV12-3/TRBV12-4	TRBJ2-7	CASSYTPLYEQYF
TRBV5-1	TRBJ2-7	CASSSGTGGSEQYF
TRBV7-8	TRBJ2-7	CASSLRTDVGYEQYF
TRBV7-8	TRBJ2-5	CASSLVSDGTQYF
TRBV12-3/TRBV12-4	TRBJ1-1	CATSRHMNTEAFF
TRBV20-1	TRBJ2-7	CSAPLRAGKHEQYF
TRBV20-1	TRBJ1-1	CSARDKGRATEAFF
TRBV18	TRBJ2-3	CASSPIDTQYF
TRBV7-2	TRBJ1-2	CASSPSADRYGYTF
TRBV19	TRBJ2-3	CASKAGPGGTDTQYF
TRBV12-3/TRBV12-4	TRBJ2-5	CASRVGAKETQYF
TRBV7-8	TRBJ2-1	CASSFNRQGGTSYNEQFF
TRBV5-4	TRBJ2-7	CASSFLGRGTPQQYF
TRBV7-2	TRBJ2-2	CASSLANLAGYGTGELFF
TRBV5-1	TRBJ2-4	CASSSGLPKNIQYF
TRBV20-1	TRBJ2-1	CSAFAGRDNEQFF
TRBV2	TRBJ2-1	CASSREQGANEQFF
TRBV9	TRBJ2-1	CASSVGSGSYNEQFF
TRBV5-1	TRBJ1-4	CASSVLPGQGNEKLFF
TRBV20-1	TRBJ2-7	CSAPTDSSYEQYF
TRBV5-1	TRBJ2-2	CASSLGSTNTGELFF
TRBV5-4	TRBJ1-1	CASSLDVQGMNTEAFF
TRBV29-1	TRBJ2-7	CSVSQNIYEQYF
TRBV24-1	TRBJ1-5	CATSDDGTGAFQPQHF
TRBV20-1	TRBJ2-5	CSARVGVEETQYF